This passage covers 24 T cell receptor beta chains from one sample sequenced in a study of CD8+ T cells in alopecia areata. Reverse transcribed after extraction, RNA yielded cDNA as the sequencing template. Some clones are missing from TCRdb's copy, which holds only in-frame ones; the method was immunoSEQ multiplex PCR. The sample carries 100,000 to 150,000 clones, roughly 55% recorded once. The treatment is: oral pan-JAK inhibitor, 5-10 mg twice daily. The source material was CD4+ T cells sorted from blood, sampled at week 4, from a patient treated with tofacitinib. The receptors stem from a human donor with alopecia areata.

This chain connects TRBV7-2 to TRBJ2-7, with a weak D call TRBD1 (6 bases). The V and J ends lost 1 base and 3 bases respectively, with 7 bases between them. The CDR3 totals 13 residues. CDR1 is SGHTA, CDR2 FQGNSA, per germline. CDR3 nucleotide sequence: TGTGCCAGCAGCTTAGGACAGGTCTACGAGCAGTACTTC. Translation: CASSLGQVYEQYF.

CDR3 bases: TGTGCCAGCAGTTCCAGGGACAGTAGGGGCTACACCTTC. Encoded protein: CASSSRDSRGYTF. This chain uses TRBV28 with TRBJ1-2; 7 bases map to TRBD1. V lost 4 bases, J lost 8 bases, and 7 bases stayed unmatched. This CDR3 contains 13 residues. Looked up from germline, CDR1 is MDHEN and CDR2 is SYDVKM.

This chain joins TRBV7-2 and TRBJ2-6; no definite D call. The CDR3 totals 15 residues. The ends were cut back, 5 bases at V and 1 base at J, with 9 bases in the middle. CDR1 SGHTA and CDR2 FQGNSA come from the germline V gene. In DNA form, the CDR3 reads TGTGCCAGCAGCCCGCAGTATTCTGGGGCCAACGTCCTGACTTTC. Translation: CASSPQYSGANVLTF.

This clone occurred a few times. Other DNA sequences of this sample code for an identical CDR3. The chain carries TRBV29-1 and TRBJ2-1, with 10 bases identical to TRBD2. CDR3 length: 14 residues. CDR1 SQVTM and CDR2 ANQGSEA come from the germline V gene. V lost 3 bases and J lost 4; bases outside the gene matches: 3. For the CDR3, the DNA is TGCAGCGTTGAGTCTAGCGGGGGATACAATGAGCAGTTCTTC. This codes for CSVESSGGYNEQFF.

This clone was counted a few times. This chain uses TRBV11-1 with TRBJ1-2; D is ambiguous. This CDR3 is built from 13 residues. The germline gives CDR1 SGHAT, CDR2 FQDESV (reference sequence). The germline V and J ends were trimmed by 3 bases and 4 bases, with 9 bases remaining between them. CDR3 residues: CASSFTGSYGYTF. The CDR3 nucleotides are TGTGCCAGCAGCTTTACCGGGAGCTATGGCTACACCTTC.

This clone was recorded a few times. This chain links TRBV19 with TRBJ1-6; D is perhaps TRBD1 (5 bases). CDR3 length: 13 amino acids. Germline V CDR1 and CDR2: LNHDA, SQIVND (reference sequence). V was shortened by 7 bases and J by 7 bases, with 11 bases between the two germline ends. The CDR3 sequence: CASTPPGNSPLHF. The CDR3 nucleotides read TGTGCCAGTACCCCCCCAGGGAATTCACCCCTCCACTTT.

The chain combines TRBV7-2 with TRBJ2-2; a possible D gene is TRBD2 (5 bases). From germline, CDR1 is SGHTA and CDR2 FQGNSA. The V and J ends lost 1 base and 6 bases respectively, with 18 bases between them. CDR3 length: 17 residues. In DNA form, the CDR3 reads TGTGCCAGCAGCTTAGTGGCGTCTAGCAGGTTGGCCGGGGAGCTGTTTTTT. Its protein is CASSLVASSRLAGELFF.

The rearrangement links TRBV5-4 to TRBJ2-1; D is unresolved. Trimming took 0 bases from V and 7 from J, leaving 8 bases between them. Germline loops: CDR1 SGHNT, CDR2 YYREEE (reference sequence). This CDR3 is 13 amino acids long. The CDR3 region is CASSLDVYNEQFF. DNA for the CDR3: TGTGCCAGCAGCTTGGATGTCTATAATGAGCAGTTCTTC.

The chain uses TRBV5-4 and TRBJ1-1; 7 bases match TRBD1. There are 14 residues in the CDR3. V shed 7 bases, J shed 5 bases, and the junction held 11 bases outside the gene matches. Germline V lookup: CDR1 SGHNT, CDR2 YYREEE (reference sequence). As DNA, the CDR3 is TGTGCCAGCCGCATACAGGGGATGCGGACTGAAGCTTTCTTT. Translating gives CASRIQGMRTEAFF.

The V call is TRBV29-1, the J call TRBJ1-1; D gene unclear. V lost 4 bases, J lost 2 bases, and 5 bases lay in between. In germline, CDR1 is SQVTM, CDR2 ANQGSEA. The CDR3 spans 11 residues. The CDR3 loop reads CSVAPNTEAFF. CDR3 sequence (DNA): TGCAGCGTTGCCCCAAACACTGAAGCTTTCTTT.

CDR3 amino acids: CASRANYEQYF. The CDR3 nucleotides read TGTGCCAGCAGAGCAAATTACGAGCAGTACTTC. The V call is TRBV7-2, the J call TRBJ2-7; D gene ambiguous. The ends were cut back, 6 bases at V and 4 bases at J, with 7 bases in the middle. The CDR3 runs to 11 residues. Germline CDR1 is SGHTA and CDR2 is FQGNSA.

There are a few counts of this clone. The chain links TRBV29-1 to TRBJ1-4, with no clear D. The ends were cut back, 4 bases at V and 1 base at J, with 4 bases in the middle. CDR1 SQVTM and CDR2 ANQGSEA come from the germline V gene. The CDR3 runs 12 residues. In nucleotides, the CDR3 is TGCAGCGTTGCGGAAACTAATGAAAAACTGTTTTTT. This encodes CSVAETNEKLFF.

The chain has TRBV5-1 and TRBJ2-3; 7 nucleotides align to TRBD1. The CDR3 is 14 amino acids. Trimming removed 4 bases from V and 4 bases from J; junction bases left unmatched: 6. CDR1 and CDR2 from the germline V gene are SGHRS and YFSETQ. The CDR3 coding sequence is TGCGCCAGCAGCCCGGGACAGTCAGCAGATACGCAGTATTTT. Its translation is CASSPGQSADTQYF.

With regard to this clone: Other DNA sequences of this sample code for an identical CDR3. The chain uses TRBV7-9 and TRBJ2-7; D gene unclear. Per germline, CDR1 SEHNR and CDR2 FQNEAQ (reference sequence). The CDR3 has 12 residues. V was shortened by 2 bases and J by 0 bases, with 2 bases between the two germline ends. CDR3 bases: TGTGCCAGCAGCTTATCCTCCTACGAGCAGTACTTC. Protein product: CASSLSSYEQYF.

A remark on this clone: The junction and the germline gene differ at one end; a read error may be behind it. The chain carries TRBV9 and TRBJ2-7; D might be TRBD2 (6 bases). The CDR3 sequence is 15 residues long. Germline V gene lookup returns CDR1 SGDLS and CDR2 YYNGEE. The CDR3 bases are TGTGCCAGCAGCGTAGGGGGAACTAGCTCCCACGAGCAGTACTTC. Amino acids: CASSVGGTSSHEQYF.

J is TRBJ2-7 and V is TRBV2; perhaps TRBD2 as D (6 bases). V was shortened by 8 bases and J by 2 bases, with 10 bases between the two germline ends. The CDR3 length is 12 residues. Germline values: CDR1 SNHLY, CDR2 FYNNEI. CDR3 residues: CASSGGPYEQYF. The CDR3 DNA follows: TGTGCCAGCTCCGGGGGACCCTACGAGCAGTACTTC. Complete variable domain (other parts from reference TRBV2 and TRBJ2-7): EPEVTQTPSHQVTQMGQEVILRCVPISNHLYFYWYRQILGQKVEFLVSFYNNEISEKSEIFDDQFSVERPDGSNFTLKIRSTKLEDSAMYFCASSGGPYEQYFGPGTRLTVT.

The V gene is TRBV7-9, the J gene TRBJ1-4; D is uncertain. The CDR3 covers 13 residues. Trimming left V 1 base short and J 16 bases short, with 16 bases between. Germline V gene data show CDR1 as SEHNR and CDR2 as FQNEAQ (reference sequence). The CDR3 loop is CASSLEGFGRPFF. The CDR3 region has the DNA TGTGCCAGCAGCTTAGAAGGGTTTGGCCGACCGTTTTTT.

This clone was detected only a few times. The rearrangement links TRBV5-6 to TRBJ2-5; D call uncertain. The CDR3 consists of 13 residues. Germline V gives CDR1 SGHDT, CDR2 YYEEEE. V lost 4 bases and J 5 bases, leaving 12 bases between the germline ends. The DNA for the CDR3 is TGTGCCAGCAGCGGCAGGTTTCGGGAGACCCAGTACTTC. It is translated as CASSGRFRETQYF.

The V gene is TRBV29-1, the J gene TRBJ1-5; weak D call: TRBD1 (5 bases). CDR3 length equals 13 residues. Trimming pared 6 bases from V and 6 bases from J, leaving 15 bases between. Germline CDR1 SQVTM, CDR2 ANQGSEA. The CDR3 sequence is CSVAWGGSQPQHF. The CDR3 DNA is TGCAGCGTCGCGTGGGGGGGGAGTCAGCCCCAGCATTTT.

The chain links TRBV4-2 to TRBJ2-3; 13 positions agree with TRBD2. From germline, CDR1 is LGHNA and CDR2 YNFKEQ. The CDR3 covers 18 residues. After removal of 4 bases from V and 0 bases from J, the junction contained 7 bases not matched to a gene. The CDR3 spells CASSLGTSGVTSTDTQYF. The DNA of the CDR3 is TGTGCCAGCAGCCTGGGGACTAGCGGGGTTACTAGCACAGATACGCAGTATTTT.

The chain recombines TRBV5-1 with TRBJ2-2; 9 nucleotides align to TRBD1. Germline V gives CDR1 SGHRS, CDR2 YFSETQ. The junction had 3 bases not matched to a gene; V was cut back by 0 bases and J by 6 bases. The CDR3 contains 15 residues. The CDR3, as DNA: TGCGCCAGCAGCTTGGTAACAGGGGGCCCCGGGGAGCTGTTTTTT. Protein: CASSLVTGGPGELFF.

The V and J genes are TRBV19 and TRBJ2-1; D remains unclear. V dropped 6 bases and J dropped 6 bases, with 9 bases sitting between them. The CDR3 consists of 12 residues. Germline CDR1 and CDR2: LNHDA and SQIVND (reference sequence). In nucleotides, the CDR3 is TGTGCCAGTAGCGGCGCGGCCAATGAGCAGTTCTTC. This gives the protein CASSGAANEQFF. Looking up the rest from reference TRBV19 and TRBJ2-1 gives the full variable domain: DGGITQSPKYLFRKEGQNVTLSCEQNLNHDAMYWYRQDPGQGLRLIYYSQIVNDFQKGDIAEGYSVSREKKESFPLTVTSAQKNPTAFYLCASSGAANEQFFGPGTRLTVL.

The table lists this clone with a few counts. The V and J genes are TRBV29-1 and TRBJ1-2; no reliable D call. V was cut by 6 bases and J by 8 bases, with 19 bases left in between. The CDR3 runs 13 residues. The V gene's germline CDR1 is SQVTM and CDR2 ANQGSEA. CDR3 protein: CSVRPTGLGGYTF. The CDR3 coding sequence is TGCAGCGTCCGCCCGACTGGCCTGGGAGGCTACACCTTC.

This clone was picked up one time. The chain links TRBV29-1 to TRBJ2-7; TRBD2 matches at 9 bases. The CDR3 covers 13 residues. J gave up 4 bases and V 4 bases, and 5 bases lay outside the gene matches. Germline CDR1 is SQVTM and CDR2 is ANQGSEA. CDR3 residues: CSVGATSGYEQYF. The CDR3 region has the DNA TGCAGCGTTGGAGCGACTAGCGGTTACGAGCAGTACTTC.